Following are 21 T cell receptor beta chains from one sample sequenced in a study of blood T cells in healthy people across ages. Together with a sample-barcoded 5' primer, a J-beta primer mix was included in a second PCR lasting 7 to 11 cycles. Each CDR3 protein gets one entry after TCRdb re-called the 5' RACE reads with MiXCR. This sample has some 890,000 distinct CDR3 sequences; roughly 28% occur once, and the top ten carry roughly 10%. The sample was also reused in another study, on T cells of mothers and their children.

Sequences were obtained from blood. These receptors all come from a woman aged 40 to 50 in good health.

The rearrangement uses TRBV3-1 and TRBJ1-6; D call uncertain. The germline CDR1 and CDR2 sequences are LGHDT and YNNKEL (reference sequence). V was trimmed by 5 bases and J by 7 bases, leaving 21 bases between them. This CDR3 comprises 17 residues. CDR3 sequence reads: CASSERVMRKKNSPLHF. The CDR3 bases are TGTGCCAGCAGCGAAAGGGTCATGCGAAAGAAGAATTCACCCCTCCACTTT. Based on the CDR3 plus reference TRBV3-1 and TRBJ1-6, the full variable domain is DTAVSQTPKYLVTQMGNDKSIKCEQNLGHDTMYWYKQDSKKFLKIMFSYNNKELIINETVPNRFSPKSPDKAHLNLHINSLELGDSAVYFCASSERVMRKKNSPLHFGNGTRLTVT.

The CDR3 coding sequence is TGCGCCAGCAGCCAAGCGGCTGCTAGCGGAATCACAGATACGCAGTATTTT. It codes for CASSQAAASGITDTQYF. This chain joins TRBV4-1 and TRBJ2-3; TRBD2 matches 7 bases. V shed 1 base, J shed 2 bases, and the junction held 9 bases outside the gene matches. The germline gives CDR1 MGHRA, CDR2 YSYEKL. This CDR3 has 17 residues.

Note on this clonotype: One junction end does not reproduce the germline sequence, and a read error may be involved. The chain couples TRBV27 to TRBJ1-5, with 11 positions matching TRBD1. The CDR3 covers 15 residues. The germline V gene has CDR1 MNHEY and CDR2 SMNVEV (reference sequence). CDR3 sequence: CASSLGQGANQLQHF. CDR3 nucleotide sequence: TGTGCCAGCAGTCTTGGACAGGGGGCCAATCAGCTCCAGCATTTT.

A few counts support this clonotype. The chain couples TRBV7-6 to TRBJ1-1, with unresolved D. The CDR3 extends over 14 amino acids. Germline loops: CDR1 SGHVS, CDR2 FNYEAQ. The germline V and J ends were trimmed by 2 bases and 0 bases, with 7 bases remaining between them. The CDR3 region is CASSLSSVNTEAFF. The CDR3 coding sequence is TGTGCCAGCAGCTTAAGTAGCGTGAACACTGAAGCTTTCTTT.

This rearrangement joins TRBV6-5 to TRBJ1-2; TRBD1 might be the D (6 bases). CDR1 is MNHEY, CDR2 SVGAGI, per germline. CDR3 size: 15 residues. Trimming took 7 bases from V and 8 from J, leaving 23 bases between them. The chain's CDR3 is CASTKPGQPLGGYTF. CDR3 DNA: TGTGCCAGCACTAAACCGGGACAACCCTTGGGAGGCTACACCTTC.

This clonotype appeared once. V usage is TRBV5-1 and J usage is TRBJ1-1; the D is unclear. Per germline, CDR1 SGHRS and CDR2 YFSETQ. Trimming cost V 0 bases and J 3 bases, with 12 bases left between them. The CDR3 covers 15 residues. CDR3: CASSLDGSRDTEAFF. The CDR3 coding sequence is TGCGCCAGCAGCTTGGATGGCAGTAGGGACACTGAAGCTTTCTTT. Together with reference TRBV5-1 and TRBJ1-1, the CDR3 gives the full variable domain: KAGVTQTPRYLIKTRGQQVTLSCSPISGHRSVSWYQQTPGQGLQFLFEYFSETQRNKGNFPGRFSGRQFSNSRSEMNVSTLELGDSALYLCASSLDGSRDTEAFFGQGTRLTVV.

This rearrangement joins TRBV11-1 to TRBJ2-5, with TRBD2 matching 9 bases. This CDR3 is built from 16 residues. V gave up 1 base and J gave up 11 bases; unmatched junction bases: 14. Germline V CDR1 and CDR2: SGHAT, FQDESV (reference sequence). The CDR3, as DNA: TGTGCCAGCAGCTTAGGAGCGCGGGGGGGCTTCAGTGAGCAGTACTTC. Translating it yields CASSLGARGGFSEQYF.

This clonotype came up a few times. For the CDR3, the DNA is TGTGCCAGCAGCCAAACAAGCCTGACTAGAAACGAGCAGTACTTC. It yields the protein CASSQTSLTRNEQYF. The chain carries TRBV3-1 and TRBJ2-7; perhaps TRBD2 as D (6 bases). This CDR3 region has 15 residues. Trimming removed 2 bases at V and 5 bases at J, with 16 bases between. Germline V gives CDR1 LGHDT, CDR2 YNNKEL (reference sequence).

Comments on this clonotype: Given a much more abundant clone one base away, this may be a read error. This chain uses TRBV12-3 or TRBV12-4 with TRBJ2-3, with D unresolved. Between the trimmed V and J ends, which lost 6 bases and 4 bases, there was a span of 8 bases. There are 12 residues in the CDR3. The CDR3: CASRLPSDTQYF. The DNA of the CDR3 is TGTGCCAGCAGACTCCCCTCAGATACGCAGTATTTT.

This clonotype came up once. V is TRBV30 and J is TRBJ1-5, with unresolved D. Trimming cost V 0 bases and J 6 bases, with 12 bases left between them. Looked up from germline, CDR1 is GTSNPN and CDR2 is SVGIG (reference sequence). This CDR3 is built from 14 residues. CDR3 bases: TGTGCCTGGAGTGTACTCACTACCTCTCAGCCCCAGCATTTT. Its translation is CAWSVLTTSQPQHF.

The V call is TRBV7-3, the J call TRBJ1-2, with TRBD1 identical over 8 bases. The V and J ends lost 1 base and 6 bases, in that order; junction bases with no gene match: 4. From germline, CDR1 is SGHTA and CDR2 FQGTGA. This CDR3 spans 14 amino acids. CDR3 sequence (DNA): TGTGCCAGCAGCTTAAGCCCAGGGGGCGATGGCTACACCTTC. This gives the protein CASSLSPGGDGYTF. The full variable domain, its missing parts supplied by reference TRBV7-3 and TRBJ1-2, is GAGVSQTPSNKVTEKGKYVELRCDPISGHTALYWYRQSLGQGPEFLIYFQGTGAADDSGLPNDRFFAVRPEGSVSTLKIQRTERGDSAVYLCASSLSPGGDGYTFGSGTRLTVV.

A few counts support this clonotype. This chain uses TRBV6-2 or TRBV6-3 with TRBJ2-3, with TRBD2 matching 8 bases. J gave up 6 bases and V 6 bases, and 8 bases lay outside the gene matches. The CDR3 loop spans 14 amino acids. Germline V gene data show CDR1 as MNHEY and CDR2 as SVGEGT. This CDR3 is CASSPGGAVDTQYF. The DNA of the CDR3 is TGTGCCAGCAGCCCCGGGGGGGCGGTTGATACGCAGTATTTT.

The V gene is TRBV7-3, the J gene TRBJ2-7; D gene uncertain. From germline, CDR1 is SGHTA and CDR2 FQGTGA. CDR3 length: 16 residues. Trimming stripped 0 bases from V and 2 bases from J, with 14 bases between. As DNA, the CDR3 is TGTGCCAGCAGCTTAACGAGTGGGGATCTCGCCTACGAGCAGTACTTC. Amino acid sequence: CASSLTSGDLAYEQYF.

The rearrangement joins TRBV27 to TRBJ2-7, with D possibly matching TRBD2 (5 bases). Germline assignment: CDR1 MNHEY and CDR2 SMNVEV (reference sequence). CDR3 size: 14 residues. Trimming left V 1 base short and J 6 bases short, with 13 bases between. The chain's CDR3 is CASSLLRGIGEQYF. DNA for the CDR3: TGTGCCAGCAGTTTATTGCGAGGGATCGGCGAGCAGTACTTC.

The sample holds many counts of this clonotype. The genes are TRBV12-3 or TRBV12-4 and TRBJ1-2; 8 nucleotides agree with TRBD1. This CDR3 contains 14 residues. V shed 0 bases and J 3 bases; nucleotides not matched to a gene: 0. The CDR3 coding sequence is TGTGCCAGCAGTTTAGCGGACAGGGACTATGGCTACACCTTC. Its translation is CASSLADRDYGYTF.

In this sample, this clonotype turned up many times. The rearrangement links TRBV29-1 to TRBJ2-1, with TRBD2 matching 7 bases. With V trimmed by 3 bases and J by 6 bases, 8 bases remained unmatched. The CDR3 totals 14 residues. CDR1 is SQVTM, CDR2 ANQGSEA, per germline. CDR3 loop: CSVERGGALNEQFF. The DNA of the CDR3 is TGCAGCGTTGAGCGCGGGGGTGCTCTCAATGAGCAGTTCTTC.

This clonotype was seen only a few times. The V call is TRBV12-3 or TRBV12-4, the J call TRBJ2-2, with D tentatively TRBD1 (6 bases). This CDR3 has 13 amino acids. Trimming pared 6 bases from V and 7 bases from J, leaving 12 bases between. This CDR3 is CASRQTGFGELFF. DNA of the CDR3: TGTGCCAGCAGGCAAACAGGGTTCGGGGAGCTGTTTTTT.

The J gene is TRBJ2-2, the V gene TRBV20-1; D is tentatively TRBD1 or TRBD2 (5 bases each). Per germline, CDR1 DFQATT and CDR2 SNEGSKA (reference sequence). The ends were cut back, 5 bases at V and 9 bases at J, with 19 bases in the middle. This CDR3 region has 14 residues. The CDR3 is CSAPDGTLPRELFF. In DNA form, the CDR3 reads TGCAGTGCTCCGGACGGGACGCTACCCAGGGAGCTGTTTTTT.

This chain joins TRBV3-1 and TRBJ1-1, with TRBD1 identical over 9 bases. CDR3 length: 17 residues. Trimming cost V 6 bases and J 7 bases; bases outside gene matches: 18. Germline CDR1 LGHDT, CDR2 YNNKEL (reference sequence). Here the CDR3 reads CASSLGGDREETGEAFF. CDR3 nucleotides: TGTGCCAGCAGTTTGGGGGGGGACAGGGAGGAAACCGGTGAAGCTTTCTTT.

The chain links TRBV3-1 to TRBJ1-1; D not resolved. Germline V gives CDR1 LGHDT, CDR2 YNNKEL (reference sequence). Trimming took 4 bases from V and 5 from J, leaving 11 bases between them. The CDR3 has 13 amino acids. The CDR3 DNA is TGTGCCAGCAGCCCTCAGGTGGGAACTGAAGCTTTCTTT. Amino acid sequence: CASSPQVGTEAFF.

This clonotype was observed a handful of times. The V gene is TRBV20-1, the J gene TRBJ2-1; D is perhaps TRBD1 (6 bases). This CDR3 has 14 residues. With 3 bases removed from V and 4 bases from J, the gap between germline ends came to 13 bases. Germline V gene data show CDR1 as DFQATT and CDR2 as SNEGSKA (reference sequence). The chain's CDR3 is CSASWPDSYNEQFF. The CDR3 nucleotides are TGCAGTGCTAGCTGGCCGGACAGTTACAATGAGCAGTTCTTC.